Here is one TCR beta chain with its context. Its antigen remains unidentified. TCRdb re-clonotyped the PCR reads through MiXCR. The sample has around 20,000 clones, 23% seen once. This specimen belongs to a study of metastatic and nonmetastatic thyroid tumors. Whole-study findings and limits: In blood and tumor, TCR beta diversity was reportedly significantly higher in malignant thyroid tumors than in benign nodules.

Thyroid surgery had not been preceded by any treatment in any patient. Trimming pared 6 bases from V and 6 bases from J, leaving 15 bases between. CDR1 KGHSH and CDR2 LQKENI come from the germline V gene. This CDR3 region has 14 residues. The sample comprised blood. This receptor was obtained from a male donor with papillary thyroid cancer or a benign thyroid nodule (not recorded which). Some clones in this sample may be carry-over from other donors' samples. The genes are TRBV18 and TRBJ2-1; D could derive from TRBD1 or TRBD2 (5 bases each). CDR3 loop: CASSTSGTTNEQFF. As DNA, the CDR3 is TGTGCCAGCTCCACCTCCGGGACCACCAATGAGCAGTTCTTC.